These T cell receptor beta chains were read from a single sample in a study of T cells in Graves' hyperthyroidism and ophthalmopathy. MiXCR, applied by TCRdb to the multiplex PCR reads, yields one record per CDR3 protein. The profile shows approximately 370,000 distinct CDR3 sequences, roughly a sixth of them singletons. The specimen was blood. Source of these receptors: a woman under 40 with Graves' hyperthyroidism that later progressed to Graves' ophthalmopathy. Each CDR3 is given without its conserved first and last residue. Fields, in order: CDR3 protein, D gene, J gene, V gene. A D gene is named only where the DNA matches it firmly.

ASSFLAGGGRADTQY,TRBD2,TRBJ2-3,TRBV28
ASSLADTGELF,.,TRBJ2-2,TRBV11-2
ASSHALDQETQY,.,TRBJ2-5,TRBV7-9
ASSHSGPYNEQF,TRBD2,TRBJ2-1,TRBV12-3/TRBV12-4
ASSFETGTYGYT,.,TRBJ1-2,TRBV7-9
ASSLEAFYEQY,.,TRBJ2-7,TRBV5-6
ASSTSPVNSPLH,.,TRBJ1-6,TRBV12-3/TRBV12-4
ASGYGTGTGVL,TRBD1,TRBJ2-1,TRBV27
SVGQDGNEQF,TRBD1,TRBJ2-1,TRBV29-1
ASGELDRPYEQY,.,TRBJ2-7,TRBV5-1
ASSYGSEGYEQY,.,TRBJ2-7,TRBV27
ASRESTGRLLH,.,TRBJ1-6,TRBV28
ASNGRGSGYGYT,.,TRBJ1-2,TRBV2
SYVGQDQETQY,TRBD1,TRBJ2-5,TRBV29-1
ASSRTSELETQY,TRBD2,TRBJ2-5,TRBV18
ASSQSGSDGQTQY,TRBD2,TRBJ2-5,TRBV7-2
ASSYGGVEY,.,TRBJ2-5,TRBV6-6
ASSLSGGAYNEQF,TRBD2,TRBJ2-1,TRBV12-3/TRBV12-4
ASRRGMNTEAF,.,TRBJ1-1,TRBV12-3/TRBV12-4
ASSELGTDYGYT,TRBD1,TRBJ1-2,TRBV6-1
ASSEWAKETQY,.,TRBJ2-5,TRBV6-1
AWSRSGRRAEAF,.,TRBJ1-1,TRBV30
ATSGFPRATNEKLF,.,TRBJ1-4,TRBV19
ASSLATALTEAF,.,TRBJ1-1,TRBV28
ASRASTDNTEAF,.,TRBJ1-1,TRBV3-1
ASSWYGSYNEQF,.,TRBJ2-1,TRBV11-2
ASSFGTGGLYGYT,TRBD1,TRBJ1-2,TRBV7-9
SVSYSQETQY,.,TRBJ2-5,TRBV29-1
ASSLCKQSPQY,.,TRBJ2-7,TRBV12-3/TRBV12-4